A selection of T cell receptor beta chains follows, all from one sample in a study of blood T cell repertoires in COVID-19. The method was immunoSEQ multiplex PCR; TCRdb's version includes in-frame clones alone and lacks a portion of them. This table holds 100,000 or so clones, nearly 90% found once. The sample comprised peripheral blood. The receptors derive from a man aged 45 to 65 with active COVID-19. Each CDR3 is given with its conserved first and last residue. The D gene is left open where the match is weak. Expanded clones are given a class, and other clones once, few, many or no size at all.

size | J | D | V | DNA | CDR3
NA | TRBJ2-5 | NA | TRBV5-1 | TGCGCCAGCAGCTGGAGCATCCAAGAGACCCAGTACTTC | CASSWSIQETQYF
NA | TRBJ1-1 | TRBD1 | TRBV19 | TGTGCCAGTAGCCACAGGGGGCAGAACACTGAAGCTTTCTTT | CASSHRGQNTEAFF
NA | TRBJ2-1 | NA | TRBV30 | TGTGCCTCCCTGGACGGGGGGCAGCGGGAGCAGTTCTTC | CASLDGGQREQFF
NA | TRBJ1-2 | NA | TRBV7-2 | TGTGCCAGCAGCCTAGCCCAGGCTGGCTACACCTTC | CASSLAQAGYTF
NA | TRBJ2-3 | NA | TRBV27 | TGTGCCAGCAGGTCTAGCATTAGTACGCAGTATTTT | CASRSSISTQYF
once | TRBJ2-3 | TRBD2 | TRBV7-2 | TGTGCCAGCAGCTTGGGACTAGCGGGGGGGACAGATACGCAGTATTTT | CASSLGLAGGTDTQYF
NA | TRBJ2-3 | TRBD2 | TRBV11-2 | TGTGCCAGCAGCTTAGGGAGCCGGGTCAGCGGGGGCACAGATACGCAGTATTTT | CASSLGSRVSGGTDTQYF
NA | TRBJ2-5 | NA | TRBV20-1 | TGCAGTGCCGAGAGAGGAGAGACCCAGTACTTC | CSAERGETQYF
NA | TRBJ1-2 | TRBD1 | TRBV5-4 | TGTGCCAGCAGCCGGGGACAGGACTATGGCTACACCTTC | CASSRGQDYGYTF
NA | TRBJ2-1 | NA | TRBV14 | TGTGCCAGCAGCCAAGCCGGGGTACTTAACAATGAGCAGTTCTTC | CASSQAGVLNNEQFF
NA | TRBJ1-1 | TRBD1 | TRBV2 | TGTGCCAGCAAAGGACAGGGCACTGAAGCTTTCTTT | CASKGQGTEAFF
NA | TRBJ2-2 | TRBD2 | TRBV7-9 | TGTGCCAACACTAGCGGGGCTAACACCGGGGAGCTGTTTTTT | CANTSGANTGELFF
NA | TRBJ2-7 | TRBD1 | TRBV7-3 | TGTGCCAGCAGCCGGGACAGAGCCACATCCTACGAGCAGTACTTC | CASSRDRATSYEQYF
once | TRBJ1-1 | TRBD1 | TRBV7-3 | TGTGCCAGCAGCTCGGGACAGAAGAACACTGAAGCTTTCTTT | CASSSGQKNTEAFF
NA | TRBJ1-5 | TRBD1 | TRBV7-8 | TGTGCCAGCAGCTTAGTGGGACAGGGGTCGGGCAATCAGCCCCAGCATTTT | CASSLVGQGSGNQPQHF
NA | TRBJ1-3 | NA | TRBV12-5 | TGTGCTAGTGGCTCTTCAGGCTCTGGAAACACCATATATTTT | CASGSSGSGNTIYF
NA | TRBJ1-2 | NA | TRBV9 | TGTGCCAGCAGCCCTGCCACCGGACGGGGTAACTATGGCTACACCTTC | CASSPATGRGNYGYTF
NA | TRBJ2-2 | NA | TRBV24-1 | TGTGCCACCAGTGATCCCCGGGTCGGGGGACCCGGGGAGCTGTTTTTT | CATSDPRVGGPGELFF
NA | TRBJ2-1 | TRBD2 | TRBV11-2 | TGTGCCAGCAGCTCCGTAGCGGGGGTAATCTATGAGCAGTTCTTC | CASSSVAGVIYEQFF
NA | TRBJ2-1 | TRBD1 | TRBV2 | TGTGCCAGCAGTACCCCTCGACAGGGGCTAAGTTACAATGAGCAGTTCTTC | CASSTPRQGLSYNEQFF
NA | TRBJ2-7 | NA | TRBV6-5 | TGTGCCAGCAGCCAGGGAAGCGAGCAGTACTTC | CASSQGSEQYF
NA | TRBJ2-7 | TRBD1 | TRBV6-5 | TGTGCCAGCAGCCGCGTCGCGACAGGGGTCTACGAGCAGTACTTC | CASSRVATGVYEQYF
NA | TRBJ2-3 | TRBD2 | TRBV10-2 | TGCGCCAGCATCTGGGGGGGCGGGGGGAACACAGATACGCAGTATTTT | CASIWGGGGNTDTQYF
NA | TRBJ1-2 | NA | TRBV7-5 | TGTGCCAGAATCGATGGCTACACCTTC | CARIDGYTF
NA | TRBJ2-1 | NA | TRBV4-2 | TGTGCCAGCAGCCAAGAAAGGATGGGAGAGGAGCAGTTCTTC | CASSQERMGEEQFF
once | TRBJ2-2 | NA | TRBV10-3 | TGTGCCATCAGCTTGGGGACATCAAGGACCGGGGAGCTGTTTTTT | CAISLGTSRTGELFF
medium-sized | TRBJ1-3 | NA | TRBV7-2 | TGTGCCAGCAGCTTAGTCAGCCCCAGGGGTGGAAACACCATATATTTT | CASSLVSPRGGNTIYF
few | TRBJ1-6 | NA | TRBV7-2 | TGTGCCAGCAGGCGGACCGGACTTAATTCACCCCTCCACTTT | CASRRTGLNSPLHF
NA | TRBJ2-7 | NA | TRBV2 | TGTGCCAGCAGTGAGCTCCCAGGGTACGAGCAGTACTTC | CASSELPGYEQYF
NA | TRBJ2-2 | TRBD1 | TRBV10-3 | TGTGCCATCAACCCGGGACAGGGCACCGGGGAGCTGTTTTTT | CAINPGQGTGELFF
once | TRBJ1-2 | TRBD1 | TRBV6-5 | TGTGCCAGCAGAGGACAGGGGGGGGGCTACACCTTC | CASRGQGGGYTF
NA | TRBJ1-6 | NA | TRBV3-1/TRBV3-2 | TGTGCCAGCAGCCAGAGCCCCTCGTGGGGGGGCCTGGTGGTGGCCCTCCACTTT | CASSQSPSWGGLVVALHF
NA | TRBJ2-5 | TRBD2 | TRBV24-1 | TGTGCCACCAGTGAAACGGGGAGGGGAGAGACCCAGTACTTC | CATSETGRGETQYF
NA | TRBJ1-2 | NA | TRBV7-9 | TGTGCCAGCAGCTTTGCAGATGACTATGGCTACACCTTC | CASSFADDYGYTF
NA | TRBJ2-3 | NA | TRBV5-1 | TGCGCCAGCAGCCTCTACATAAAGGCAGGTAGTAGCACAGATACGCAGTATTTT | CASSLYIKAGSSTDTQYF
NA | TRBJ1-6 | NA | TRBV3-1/TRBV3-2 | TGTGCCAGCAGCCCCTCCGGGGGGAGGTCACCCCTCCACTTT | CASSPSGGRSPLHF
NA | TRBJ2-7 | NA | TRBV6-1 | TGTGCCAGCAGTGAGCTACTTTCCTACGAGCAGTACTTC | CASSELLSYEQYF
NA | TRBJ2-7 | TRBD2 | TRBV4-1 | TGCGCCAGCAGCCAAGGGCGGGCTAGCGGACACTACGAGCAGTACTTC | CASSQGRASGHYEQYF
once | TRBJ2-5 | NA | TRBV7-2 | TGTGCCAGCAGCTTAGGGACTCCTCGTGAGACCCAGTACTTC | CASSLGTPRETQYF
NA | TRBJ1-2 | NA | TRBV3-1/TRBV3-2 | TGTGCCAGCAGCCAAGGGGGACAAGGGTACTATGGCTACACCTTC | CASSQGGQGYYGYTF
NA | TRBJ1-1 | TRBD1 | TRBV6-4 | TGTGCCAGCAGCCGGACAGGGGAGGACACTGAAGCTTTCTTT | CASSRTGEDTEAFF
NA | TRBJ2-5 | TRBD2 | TRBV7-9 | TGTGCCAGCAGCACCCACGCGGGTGTAGCGGGGGAAGAGACCCAGTACTTC | CASSTHAGVAGEETQYF